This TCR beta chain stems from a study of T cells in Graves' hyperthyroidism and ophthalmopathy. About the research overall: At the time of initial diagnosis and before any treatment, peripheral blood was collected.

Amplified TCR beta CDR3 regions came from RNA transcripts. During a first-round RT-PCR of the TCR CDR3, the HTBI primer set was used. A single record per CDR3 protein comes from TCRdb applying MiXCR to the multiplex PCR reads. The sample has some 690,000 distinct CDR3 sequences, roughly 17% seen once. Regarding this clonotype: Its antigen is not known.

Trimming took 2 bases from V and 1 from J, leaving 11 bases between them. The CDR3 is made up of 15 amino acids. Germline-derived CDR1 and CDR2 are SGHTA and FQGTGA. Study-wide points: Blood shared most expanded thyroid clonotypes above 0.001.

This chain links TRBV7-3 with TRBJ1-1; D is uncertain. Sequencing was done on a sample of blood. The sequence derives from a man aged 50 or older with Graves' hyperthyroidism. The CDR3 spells CASSLEIGRNTEAFF. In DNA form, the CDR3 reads TGTGCCAGCAGCTTAGAGATTGGGAGGAACACTGAAGCTTTCTTT.